These 17 T cell receptor beta chains share one sample of origin, sequenced in a study of T cell responses to AZD1222 COVID-19 vaccine (dated by TCRdb to 2020 to 2022). Library construction relied on the immunoSEQ multiplex PCR assay. TCRdb limited this immuneACCESS table to in-frame rearrangements with V and J called. A share of clones is missing; checked studies link under half to unresolved V genes, and the rest is unexplained. Recorded for this sample are fewer than 200,000 clones; 80% to 90% of them occurred a single time. The top ten clonotypes cover 4.3% of the sample. The time point label corresponds to: about 28 days (+/-7) after the second vaccine dose. The sample's treatment or condition label is to be understood as: meningococcal conjugate vaccine given as trial control. The source material was peripheral blood, sampled 28 days after the second dose of the MenACWY control vaccine. Source of these receptors: an adult who received the MenACWY meningococcal vaccine as a control.

The chain has TRBV6-5 and TRBJ1-2; no reliable D call. Trimming shortened V by 7 bases and J by 8 bases, and 14 bases separated the two germline ends. CDR3 length equals 12 residues. The germline gives CDR1 MNHEY, CDR2 SVGAGI. The CDR3 nucleotides read TGTGCCAGCAACCTCCTCAGGCAGGGCTACACCTTC. It translates to CASNLLRQGYTF.

V usage is TRBV4-3 and J usage is TRBJ2-1; 7 positions agree with TRBD2. V lost 1 base and J lost 9; bases outside the gene matches: 9. The CDR3 extends over 15 amino acids. CDR1 is LGHNA and CDR2 is YSLEER in the germline V gene. The CDR3: CASSQGWREFAEQFF. The CDR3 DNA follows: TGCGCCAGCAGCCAAGGTTGGCGGGAGTTCGCTGAGCAGTTCTTC.

This sequence joins TRBV9 and TRBJ2-1; perhaps TRBD2 as D (5 bases). The CDR3 is made up of 14 amino acids. CDR1 is SGDLS, CDR2 YYNGEE, per germline. Trimming cost V 2 bases and J 7 bases, with 13 bases left between them. The CDR3 loop reads CASSVPSSKNEQFF. Written as DNA, the CDR3 is TGTGCCAGCAGCGTTCCTAGCTCGAAGAATGAGCAGTTCTTC.

The chain carries TRBV4-2 and TRBJ2-1; D gene unclear. The CDR3 spans 14 residues. Germline values: CDR1 LGHNA, CDR2 YNFKEQ. Trimming removed 0 bases at V and 5 bases at J, with 8 bases between. Written as DNA, the CDR3 is TGTGCCAGCAGCCAAGAGGGCCCTAACAATGAGCAGTTCTTC. Its translation: CASSQEGPNNEQFF.

The chain employs TRBV5-4 and TRBJ1-6, with D maybe TRBD1 (6 bases). Trimming removed 2 bases from V and 8 bases from J, with 11 bases in between. CDR3 size: 14 residues. CDR1 is SGHNT and CDR2 is YYREEE in the germline V gene (reference sequence). DNA for the CDR3: TGTGCCAGCAGCTTAGGGACACCCCATTCACCCCTCCACTTT. Encoded protein: CASSLGTPHSPLHF.

This clone was recorded only once. The chain is built from TRBV6-2 or TRBV6-3 and TRBJ1-4, with unresolved D. The CDR3 totals 17 residues. The ends were cut back, 2 bases at V and 6 bases at J, with 19 bases in the middle. CDR1 and CDR2 (germline): MNHEY, SVGEGT. The DNA for the CDR3 is TGTGCCAGCAGTTACGTAGACGTCGGGCCCCCGGATGAAAAACTGTTTTTT. Its translation: CASSYVDVGPPDEKLFF.

J is TRBJ1-3 and V is TRBV15; possibly TRBD1 for D (5 bases). The length of the CDR3 is 16 residues. Germline V lookup: CDR1 LNHNV, CDR2 YYDKDF (reference sequence). V lost 0 bases and J lost 0, with 9 bases in between. As DNA, the CDR3 is TGTGCCACCAGCAGAGATCTGACAGCCTCTGGAAACACCATATATTTT. It encodes CATSRDLTASGNTIYF.

This sequence joins TRBV27 and TRBJ2-7; 8 nucleotides match TRBD1. V lost 3 bases and J lost 3; bases outside the gene matches: 10. The CDR3 is made up of 16 amino acids. Germline CDR1 reads MNHEY; CDR2 reads SMNVEV (reference sequence). Written as DNA, the CDR3 is TGTGCCAGCAGTTTTGCGTTGGCAGGGGGCATCTACGAGCAGTACTTC. Residues: CASSFALAGGIYEQYF.

V is TRBV6-4 and J is TRBJ2-1; possible D gene TRBD2, 5 bases. V lost 3 bases and J 2 bases, leaving 11 bases between the germline ends. In germline, CDR1 is MRHNA, CDR2 SNTAGT. The CDR3 length is 15 residues. This chain's CDR3 is CASSESERTYNEQFF. CDR3 DNA: TGTGCCAGCAGTGAATCTGAGCGGACCTACAATGAGCAGTTCTTC.

The J gene is TRBJ1-5, the V gene TRBV4-3; a possible D gene is TRBD1 (6 bases). The CDR3 contains 16 residues. Looked up from germline, CDR1 is LGHNA and CDR2 is YSLEER. The V gene lost 0 bases and the J gene lost 10 bases, with 19 bases spanning the gap. CDR3 protein: CASSQDGGARGQPQHF. The CDR3 DNA reads TGCGCCAGCAGCCAAGATGGCGGGGCCAGGGGACAACCCCAGCATTTT.

This clone was counted a few times. The gene calls are TRBV6-5 and TRBJ1-6; 7 bases agree with TRBD1. The trim removed 0 bases at V and 7 bases at J, leaving 3 bases unmatched. In germline, CDR1 is MNHEY, CDR2 SVGAGI. The CDR3 contains 15 residues. The CDR3: CASSYSDRANSPLHF. The CDR3 region has the DNA TGTGCCAGCAGTTACTCCGACAGGGCAAATTCACCCCTCCACTTT.

The chain combines TRBV4-3 with TRBJ2-1; 8 bases are shared with TRBD1. This CDR3 comprises 21 residues. Germline CDR1 reads LGHNA; CDR2 reads YSLEER. V was clipped by 0 bases and J by 5 bases; unmatched bases: 21. This CDR3 is CASSQDRPGGPVTLPDNEQFF. As DNA, the CDR3 is TGCGCCAGCAGCCAAGATCGGCCAGGGGGCCCTGTTACCCTTCCTGACAATGAGCAGTTCTTC.

This chain joins TRBV10-3 and TRBJ1-6, with 7 bases identical to TRBD1. V shed 5 bases, J shed 10 bases, and the junction held 11 bases outside the gene matches. Germline CDR1 ENHRY, CDR2 SYGVKD. The CDR3 extends over 15 amino acids. In DNA, the CDR3 is TGTGCCATCAGTCAGGGGGATCCGCTTAGGTCACCCCTCCACTTT. This translates into CAISQGDPLRSPLHF.

This chain connects TRBV3-1 (or the pseudogene TRBV3-2) to TRBJ2-7; D is possibly TRBD1 (6 bases). CDR3 length equals 12 residues. Germline loops: CDR1 LGHDT, CDR2 YNNKEL (reference sequence). V lost 5 bases and J 4 bases, leaving 9 bases between the germline ends. The CDR3 sequence: CASSAGQYEQYF. DNA of the CDR3: TGTGCCAGCAGCGCTGGACAGTACGAGCAGTACTTC.

The rearrangement uses TRBV6-5 and TRBJ2-3; no reliable D call. Germline lookup yields CDR1 MNHEY and CDR2 SVGAGI. The CDR3 has 15 amino acids. Trimming took 5 bases from V and 0 from J, leaving 12 bases between them. The CDR3 protein is CASSTDEPSTDTQYF. CDR3 in DNA: TGTGCCAGCAGTACGGACGAACCTAGCACAGATACGCAGTATTTT.

A single count supports this clone. The J gene is TRBJ2-1, the V gene TRBV30; D call uncertain. Trimming removed 0 bases at V and 8 bases at J, with 11 bases between. Germline values: CDR1 GTSNPN, CDR2 SVGIG (reference sequence). The CDR3 contains 13 residues. CDR3 protein: CAWSVRRKDEQFF. Here the CDR3 DNA reads TGTGCCTGGAGTGTACGACGTAAGGATGAGCAGTTCTTC.

The chain recombines TRBV7-8 with TRBJ1-5; the match to TRBD1 covers 7 bases. Germline V lookup: CDR1 SGHVS, CDR2 FQNEAQ. Unmatched junction bases numbered 4, after V lost 5 bases and J lost 0 bases. The CDR3 length is 15 residues. In DNA, the CDR3 is TGTGCCAGCAGCCCTGACAGGGTTAGCAATCAGCCCCAGCATTTT. Protein: CASSPDRVSNQPQHF.